These 5 T cell receptor beta chains originate from one sample sequenced in a study of Graves' ophthalmopathy and Graves' hyperthyroidism. From RNA, the CDR3 regions of TCR beta chains were amplified and sequenced. A first-round RT-PCR used HTBI primers, followed by a second-round multiplex PCR. TCRdb re-analysed the multiplex PCR reads in MiXCR, keeping a single row per CDR3 protein. The profile shows about 1.2 million distinct CDR3 sequences, roughly two fifths of them singletons. The specimen sequenced was peripheral blood or thyroid tissue (not recorded which). The receptor source for this set is an adult man with Graves' hyperthyroidism.

This clonotype was detected ten times or more. V is TRBV7-2 and J is TRBJ2-7, with 7 bases that match TRBD1. This CDR3 contains 14 residues. CDR1 SGHTA and CDR2 FQGNSA come from the germline V gene. The V and J ends lost 3 bases and 0 bases, in that order; junction bases with no gene match: 2. The CDR3 sequence: CASSLDRYSYEQYF. The CDR3 DNA reads as TGTGCCAGCAGCTTGGACAGGTACTCCTACGAGCAGTACTTC.

The chain recombines TRBV14 with TRBJ1-1; TRBD1 aligns across 7 bases. Per germline, CDR1 SGHDN and CDR2 FVKESK. With V trimmed by 4 bases and J by 4 bases, 12 bases remained unmatched. The CDR3 is 16 residues long. Here the CDR3 DNA reads TGTGCCAGCAGCCCGGGGGGGAGGACAGGCCCCACTGAAGCTTTCTTT. This translates into CASSPGGRTGPTEAFF.

A note on this clonotype: The germline gene is not matched at one end of the junction; a read error may be the cause. This chain links TRBV7-9 with TRBJ1-1; tentative D call: TRBD1 (5 bases). CDR3 length equals 14 residues. Germline CDR1 is SEHNR and CDR2 is FQNEAQ (reference sequence). DNA for the CDR3: TGTGCCAGAAGCTACCGGGGCATGAACACTGAAGCTTTCTTT. This encodes CARSYRGMNTEAFF.

This clonotype has a count of ten or more. V gene TRBV20-1 combines with J gene TRBJ2-7; the D call may be TRBD1 or TRBD2 (6 bases each). The V gene lost 6 bases and the J gene lost 6 bases, with 15 bases spanning the gap. This CDR3 spans 12 amino acids. Germline V CDR1 and CDR2: DFQATT, SNEGSKA (reference sequence). The CDR3 is CSAPGDSGEQYF. In nucleotides, the CDR3 is TGCAGTGCCCCAGGGGATAGCGGCGAGCAGTACTTC.

This clonotype was detected only a few times. The chain carries TRBV2 and TRBJ2-7, with D possibly being TRBD2 (6 bases). The V and J ends lost 6 bases and 2 bases respectively, with 8 bases between them. CDR1 and CDR2 (germline): SNHLY, FYNNEI. The CDR3 is made up of 12 amino acids. This CDR3 reads CASSREPYEQYF. CDR3 nucleotide sequence: TGTGCCAGCAGCCGGGAGCCCTACGAGCAGTACTTC.